Below, 16 T cell receptor beta chains from the same sample are listed, as sequenced in a study of CD8+CD57+ T cells in acquired aplastic anemia. Selection for sequencing was limited to patients who had shown CD8+CD57+ cell expansion by flow cytometry. Researchers used genomic DNA as the template to profile TCR beta VDJ and CDR3. TCRdb analysed the reads with MiXCR anew, one entry per CDR3 protein. The data contain approximately 95,000 distinct CDR3 sequences, about 67% of them singletons. Material: sorted CD4+, CD8+, or CD8+CD57+ T cells (not recorded which) from PBMCs. These receptors were taken from a human donor with aplastic anemia.

As to this clonotype: It is likely a read error, because the conserved phenylalanine at the end of the CDR3 is missing. This chain links TRBV19 with TRBJ2-2; tentative D call: TRBD1 (5 bases). Germline CDR1 LNHDA, CDR2 SQIVND (reference sequence). V lost 0 bases to trimming and J lost 6 bases, with 8 bases between them. There are 14 residues in the CDR3. CDR3 coding DNA: TGTGCCAGTAGTATAGACAGGGATCCCGGGGAGCTGTTTCTT. Residues: CASSIDRDPGELFL.

The chain has TRBV25-1 and TRBJ2-3; D gene unclear. The CDR3 is made up of 14 amino acids. Trimming removed 0 bases from V and 0 bases from J, with 4 bases in between. Per germline, CDR1 MGHDK and CDR2 SYGVNS. The CDR3 protein is CASSEYLSTDTQYF. For the CDR3, the DNA is TGTGCCAGCAGTGAATACCTTAGCACAGATACGCAGTATTTT.

To note about this clonotype: A junction boundary mismatches the germline segment, possibly from a read error. This chain connects TRBV25-1 to TRBJ1-1; D gene uncertain. The CDR3 contains 11 residues. Germline CDR1 reads MGHDK; CDR2 reads SYGVNS. CDR3 loop: CASLGSTEAFF. DNA of the CDR3: TGTGCCAGCCTGGGGAGCACTGAAGCCTTCTTT.

A note on this clonotype: Since no conserved phenylalanine or tryptophan closes the CDR3, a read error is the likely cause. CDR3 nucleotides: TGCAGCGTTGAGACAGGGTCAGCAGATACGCAGTATTTG. Translated: CSVETGSADTQYL. The chain joins TRBV29-1 to TRBJ2-3; 7 bases fit TRBD1. CDR3 length equals 13 residues. With 3 bases clipped from V and 4 bases from J, the junction kept 4 bases outside the gene matches. Germline V gives CDR1 SQVTM, CDR2 ANQGSEA.

This clonotype was counted only a few times. J is TRBJ2-1 and V is TRBV24-1; TRBD2 matches at 10 bases. The CDR3 covers 15 residues. V gave up 5 bases and J gave up 7 bases; unmatched junction bases: 7. Germline-derived CDR1 and CDR2 are KGHDR and SFDVKD. The CDR3 DNA reads TGTGCCACCAGTGGAGCTCTAGCGGGGGTTAATGAGCAGTTCTTC. Its translation: CATSGALAGVNEQFF.

In its sample, this clonotype was seen many times. The chain is built from TRBV9 and TRBJ1-5; D gene ambiguous. The CDR3 runs 18 residues. V gave up 3 bases and J gave up 1 base, with 20 bases separating them. Germline V gene lookup returns CDR1 SGDLS and CDR2 YYNGEE. Written as DNA, the CDR3 is TGTGCCAGCAGCGCCGCGGGTGGTGGTCTTGGGAGCAATCAGCCCCAGCATTTT. It codes for CASSAAGGGLGSNQPQHF.

Notes on this clonotype: One end of the junction is discordant with germline, which a read error may explain. The chain links TRBV19 to TRBJ1-5; D possibly corresponds to TRBD1 (5 bases). The length of the CDR3 is 8 residues. Germline assignment: CDR1 LNHDA and CDR2 SQIVND (reference sequence). CDR3 protein: CASSSGPF. CDR3 bases: TGTGCCAGTAGTTCAGGGCCTTTT.

Points on this clonotype: Germline is not matched at one junction end, which may reflect a read error. This chain joins TRBV7-3 and TRBJ2-3; D remains ambiguous. This CDR3 comprises 14 residues. Germline V gene sequence: CDR1 SGHTA, CDR2 FQGTGA. CDR3 in amino acids: CASGLVPGGDTQYF. In DNA, the CDR3 is TGTGCCAGCGGCTTGGTTCCGGGTGGAGATACGCAGTATTTT. Using reference TRBV7-3 and TRBJ2-3 for the parts outside the CDR3, the full variable domain is GAGVSQTPSNKVTEKGKYVELRCDPISGHTALYWYRQSLGQGPEFLIYFQGTGAADDSGLPNDRFFAVRPEGSVSTLKIQRTERGDSAVYLCASGLVPGGDTQYFGPGTRLTVL.

This clonotype was detected many times. This rearrangement joins TRBV12-3 or TRBV12-4 to TRBJ2-7; D is uncertain. The CDR3 contains 12 residues. The V end lost 4 bases, the J end lost 3 bases, and 7 bases lay between the germline ends. The CDR3 spells CASSWVLYEQYF. The CDR3 nucleotides are TGTGCCAGCAGTTGGGTCCTCTACGAGCAGTACTTC.

This chain uses TRBV24-1 with TRBJ2-2, with TRBD2 identical over 14 bases. This CDR3 is 19 amino acids long. Losses at the gene ends were 0 bases for V and 4 bases for J; bases not matched to a gene: 6. CDR1 is KGHDR, CDR2 SFDVKD, per germline. The chain's CDR3 is CATSDLPGTSGRGTGELFF. The CDR3 nucleotides read TGTGCCACCAGTGATTTGCCAGGGACTAGCGGGAGAGGCACCGGGGAGCTGTTTTTT.

The rearrangement links TRBV19 to TRBJ2-5; the match to TRBD2 covers 16 bases. V trimming: 4 bases; J trimming: 7 bases; junction bases outside the gene matches: 6. Germline V gene data show CDR1 as LNHDA and CDR2 as SQIVND (reference sequence). There are 16 residues in the CDR3. CDR3 bases: TGTGCCAGTAGTACCGAGGGACTAGCGGGAGGGCGGACCCAGTACTTC. Translated, it gives CASSTEGLAGGRTQYF.

The chain carries TRBV20-1 and TRBJ2-5; 12 positions agree with TRBD1. V trimming: 3 bases; J trimming: 4 bases; junction bases outside the gene matches: 3. Germline CDR1 DFQATT, CDR2 SNEGSKA (reference sequence). The CDR3 loop spans 14 amino acids. CDR3 bases: TGCAGTGCTAGGGGGACAGGGGGCCCAGAGACCCAGTACTTC. Translation: CSARGTGGPETQYF.

V is TRBV29-1 and J is TRBJ2-7; D assignment may be TRBD1 or TRBD2 (6 bases each). The V and J ends lost 3 bases and 3 bases respectively, with 12 bases between them. Germline lookup yields CDR1 SQVTM and CDR2 ANQGSEA. This CDR3 region has 13 residues. The CDR3 DNA reads TGCAGCGTTGAGGGGGGCCTTAACTACGAGCAGTACTTC. This gives the protein CSVEGGLNYEQYF.

This rearrangement joins TRBV2 to TRBJ2-7, with TRBD2 as a possible D gene (6 bases). Germline V gene data show CDR1 as SNHLY and CDR2 as FYNNEI. This CDR3 spans 13 amino acids. V was shortened by 3 bases and J by 5 bases, with 11 bases between the two germline ends. In nucleotides, the CDR3 is TGTGCCAGCAGTGATGGTGGGGGGAACGAGCAGTACTTC. Amino acid sequence: CASSDGGGNEQYF.

The V and J genes are TRBV29-1 and TRBJ2-2; D may be TRBD1 (6 bases). The CDR3 totals 13 residues. Deletions cut 7 bases from V and 0 bases from J, with 9 bases between. Germline V gene data show CDR1 as SQVTM and CDR2 as ANQGSEA. In nucleotides, the CDR3 is TGCAGCGCGGGACACCCGAACACCGGGGAGCTGTTTTTT. It encodes CSAGHPNTGELFF.

This clonotype appeared a few times. The chain recombines TRBV2 with TRBJ1-5; D is ambiguous. The CDR3 has 15 amino acids. Per the germline V gene, CDR1 is SNHLY and CDR2 is FYNNEI. Trimming stripped 0 bases from V and 5 bases from J, with 11 bases between. CDR3 sequence: CASSEAWGSDQPQHF. In DNA form, the CDR3 reads TGTGCCAGCAGTGAAGCGTGGGGTTCGGATCAGCCCCAGCATTTT.